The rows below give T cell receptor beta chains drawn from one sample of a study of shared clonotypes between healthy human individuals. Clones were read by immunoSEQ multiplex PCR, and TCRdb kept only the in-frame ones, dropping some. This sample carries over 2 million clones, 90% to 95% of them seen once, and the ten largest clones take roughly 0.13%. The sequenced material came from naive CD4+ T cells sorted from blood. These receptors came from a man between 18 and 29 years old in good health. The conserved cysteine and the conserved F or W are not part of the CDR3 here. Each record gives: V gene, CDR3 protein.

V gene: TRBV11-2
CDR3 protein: ASSLMREGNEQY

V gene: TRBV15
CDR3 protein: ATSRDGADSEKLF

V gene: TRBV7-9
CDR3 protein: ASSFWGIGVLETQY

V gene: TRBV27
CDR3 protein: ASSFTSGIPEQF

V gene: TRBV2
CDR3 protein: ASSDGVGYYEQY

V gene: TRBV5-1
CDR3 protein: ASSLGVLALGEKLF

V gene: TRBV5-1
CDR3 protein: ASSFAGTENEKLF

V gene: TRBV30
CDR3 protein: ACTRLQGTQETQY

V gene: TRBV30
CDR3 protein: AWRTGPYNEQF

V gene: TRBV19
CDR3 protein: ASRDRETYEQY

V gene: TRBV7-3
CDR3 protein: ASSQGGTSGSYEQY

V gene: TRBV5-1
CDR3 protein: ASSLGGPNQPQH

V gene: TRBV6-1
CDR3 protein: ASSEARGPPSRYGYT

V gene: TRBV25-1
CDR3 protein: ASSRQGLQETQY

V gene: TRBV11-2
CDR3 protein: ASSFVRGTGELF

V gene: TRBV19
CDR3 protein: ASSIQGLANNEQF

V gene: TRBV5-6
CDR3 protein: AIKARTASPFYEQY

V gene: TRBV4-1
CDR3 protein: ASSQVTGTSYEQY

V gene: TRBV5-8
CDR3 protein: ASSWTAGGGNYGYT

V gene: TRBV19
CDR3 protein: ASSMGQGTEEAF

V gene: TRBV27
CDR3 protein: ASSPSRNQPQH

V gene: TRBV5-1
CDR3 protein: ASSLGDPVTEAF

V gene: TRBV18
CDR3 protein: ASSPPPGQLVYGYT

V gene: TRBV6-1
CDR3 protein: ASSKSLKVDNEQF

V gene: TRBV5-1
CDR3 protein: ASSSKDGSTGELF

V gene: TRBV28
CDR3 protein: ASSRAGQGFVKLF

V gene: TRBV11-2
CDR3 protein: ASSSQGTAVQTQY

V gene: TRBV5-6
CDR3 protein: ASSSRDTRYTQY

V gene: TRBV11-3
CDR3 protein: ASSQGLSYNEQF

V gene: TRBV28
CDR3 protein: ASSLPSSYEQY

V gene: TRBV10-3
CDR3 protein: AISETGGYNEQF

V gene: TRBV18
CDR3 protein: ASSPNISAGELF

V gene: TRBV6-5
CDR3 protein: ASRSEGEQY

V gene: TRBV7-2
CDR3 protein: ASSPQALGNTEAF

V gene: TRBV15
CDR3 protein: ATSRGVDTEAF

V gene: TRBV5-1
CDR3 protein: ASSLVQTYNEQF